This record covers a single TCR beta chain. The data were obtained in a study of blood T cell repertoires in COVID-19. Turning to the study itself: PBMCs, B-cell-depleted T cells, or T cells were the source of the cDNA or gDNA that made up the material.

Authors' analysis steps: Counts of nucleated cells, estimated from reference gene primer amplification, were obtained. The table came from immunoSEQ multiplex PCR; TCRdb's copy has only in-frame clones and leaves some out. V and J calls and clone size are given by that table; D and trimming were obtained from the DNA. The data show about 71,000 clones, roughly 82% seen once. The CDR3 runs 16 residues. Germline CDR1 is MNHEY and CDR2 is SMNVEV (reference sequence). With 3 bases clipped from V and 2 bases from J, the junction kept 4 bases outside the gene matches. Specimen: peripheral blood. V and J are TRBV27 and TRBJ2-3, with 11 bases aligning to TRBD2. This clonotype was sampled from a woman aged 80 or older with acute or convalescent COVID-19. CDR3 loop: CASSLRLAGITDTQYF. The CDR3 bases are TGTGCCAGCAGTTTGAGACTAGCGGGGATCACAGATACGCAGTATTTT.